Below, one T cell receptor (beta chain) is given with its context. This clonotype was observed many times. What this receptor recognizes is not known. Base qualities are not provided; no much larger clone lies one nucleotide away. The source of the sample is a study of T cells in Graves' hyperthyroidism and ophthalmopathy (dated by TCRdb to between 2018 and 2021). Regarding the complete study: Peripheral blood samples were taken at initial diagnosis, before any treatment was given. TCR V-J signatures able to tell the groups apart were searched for in a discovery cohort of 100 or so patients, of whom over 40 had Graves' ophthalmopathy and around 57 had stable Graves' hyperthyroidism. Prospective prediction of ophthalmopathy was tested in an independent validation cohort of fewer than 20 hyperthyroidism patients and 17 patients who later progressed to ophthalmopathy. For training and testing, the approximately 97 patients in the discovery cohort were randomly divided in a 7:3 ratio. Thyroid tissue and blood T-cell repertoires from six Graves' hyperthyroidism patients were also compared in the study. After sampling, hyperthyroidism patients received methimazole starting at 30 mg daily, and ophthalmopathy patients received high-dose intravenous methylprednisolone. According to the paper, TCR Vbeta CDR3 sequencing was carried out on 135 peripheral blood samples, which came from 40 to 45 ophthalmopathy, fewer than 80 hyperthyroidism and about 17 progressor patients.

The hyperthyroidism patients were between 18 and 65 years old and newly diagnosed, with a disease duration of less than 2 months. Exclusion was applied to patients with uncontrolled infections, other autoimmune diseases, pregnancy or lactation. Diagnoses were based on clinical symptoms, serum thyroxine and TRAb, thyroid ultrasound and orbital computed tomography. For progressor patients, blood was drawn at the first diagnosis of hyperthyroidism, before any ophthalmopathy symptoms had appeared. PBMCs were separated from under 11 ml of fresh peripheral blood using Ficoll-Paque density gradient centrifugation. Progressor patients were initially diagnosed with Graves' hyperthyroidism and developed ophthalmopathy during follow-up. Trizol reagent was used to extract total RNA, and RNA quality was then checked on an Agilent 2100 Bioanalyzer. Results the study describes overall, beyond this receptor: A model built on a 13 V-J signature distinguished ophthalmopathy from stable hyperthyroidism, reaching 87.88% sensitivity and under 84% specificity in cross-validation and 80%/75% in testing. Sample size was not statistically predetermined, and blinding of investigators to group allocation was not performed. In validation, the model predicted progression to ophthalmopathy with approximately 69% sensitivity and roughly 75% specificity, a median of 6.5 months before onset. Most expanded thyroid clonotypes (frequency above 0.001) were also found in blood, which suggests that blood repertoires may mirror thyroid immune responses.

V loses 5 bases at its end and J loses 1 base; junction bases beyond the gene matches: 5. CDR1 and CDR2 were assigned from the germline V gene as SGHNT and YENEEA. The CDR3 goes from the cysteine to the phenylalanine over 15 residues. Only CDR3 DNA is held: 45 bases, read in frame from base 1. The TCR beta CDR3 regions were amplified from the RNA transcripts. For the first round of RT-PCR on the TCR CDR3, the HTBI primer set was used together with the Qiagen OneStep RT-PCR kit. Libraries were constructed in a second round of multiplex PCR, after which size selection and purification were carried out. The libraries were sequenced on an Illumina HiSeq2000 using paired-end 100 bp reads. Under the source paper's analysis protocol: SOAPnuke was used to process the raw data, removing reads that contained adapters or uncalled bases, had a mean Phred below 15, or lacked an exact match to the constant primer or identifier. High-quality paired reads were merged using COPE v1.2.5, and each unique nucleotide sequence was defined as a clonotype. MiTCR v1.1 was used to align the clonotypes against IMGT TRBV, TRBD and TRBJ reference segments. The analysis included only V-J combinations with a frequency above 0.0001, which together covered 99% to 99.2% of the repertoires. A TCS score was defined as the ratio between F50 (clonal expansion) and ExV (chaos), using BLOSUM62-based TCRdist between CDR3 peptides within each V-J. Welch's t-statistics and random forest reduced some 510 V-J features to 13, which were used in a naive Bayes classifier (R e1071). TCRdb ran its own pipeline on the public reads, namely fastp trimming at Q25 and MiXCR clone calling, and kept in-frame beta chains. Here each entry gathers all rows of one CDR3 protein and keeps the most common genes and DNA. Here the V and J calls rest on TCRdb's processing, not on the authors' analysis. The sample records some 600,000 distinct CDR3 sequences, approximately 14% of which are singletons. In total, the top ten clones hold roughly 5.7% of the sample.

Sequencing was performed on blood. This receptor was identified in a woman in her 30s with Graves' hyperthyroidism that later progressed to Graves' ophthalmopathy. The V and J segments used are TRBV11-3 and TRBJ2-3, with TRBD1 identical over 8 junction bases. The CDR3 has the sequence CASSLQGQGTDTQYF. Here is the DNA: TGTGCCAGCAGCCTGCAGGGACAGGGCACAGATACGCAGTATTTT.